This T cell receptor (beta chain) was sequenced during a study of blood T cell repertoires in COVID-19. Looking at the study overall: Whether acute or convalescent, the COVID-19 samples came from the United States, Italy and Spain. T cells, B-cell-depleted T cells, or PBMCs provided the cDNA or gDNA that served as material.

Original data processing: Amplification of reference gene primers was used by the study to estimate nucleated cell counts. Data came from immunoSEQ multiplex PCR; TCRdb stores just in-frame clones and leaves some out. V and J calls and clone size come straight from that table; D and trimming were deduced from the DNA. The sample comprises 75,000 to 100,000 clones, 65% to 85% of which are singletons, and around 27% rests with the top ten. After removal of 3 bases from V and 4 bases from J, the junction contained 3 bases not matched to a gene. Germline V gene data show CDR1 as GTSNPN and CDR2 as SVGIG (reference sequence). The CDR3 contains 14 residues.

This receptor was identified in a woman aged 80 or over with acute or convalescent COVID-19. The sequencing input was peripheral blood. This chain uses TRBV30 with TRBJ1-6; TRBD1 matches at 7 bases. The CDR3 DNA follows: TGTGCCTGGAGAGGGGGCGCTTATAATTCACCCCTCCACTTT. It is translated as CAWRGGAYNSPLHF.